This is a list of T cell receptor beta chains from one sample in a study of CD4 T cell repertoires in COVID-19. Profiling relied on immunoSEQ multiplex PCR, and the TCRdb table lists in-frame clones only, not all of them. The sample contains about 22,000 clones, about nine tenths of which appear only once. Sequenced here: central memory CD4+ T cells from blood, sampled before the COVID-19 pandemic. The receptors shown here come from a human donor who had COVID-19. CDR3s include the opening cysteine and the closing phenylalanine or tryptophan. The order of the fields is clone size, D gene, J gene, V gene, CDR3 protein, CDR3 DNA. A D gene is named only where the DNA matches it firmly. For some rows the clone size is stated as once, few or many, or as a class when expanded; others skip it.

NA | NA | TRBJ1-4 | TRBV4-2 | CASSQEASEAGQEKLFF | TGTGCCAGCAGCCAAGAGGCCTCGGAGGCTGGACAGGAAAAACTGTTTTTT
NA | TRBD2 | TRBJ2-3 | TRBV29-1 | CSVPASGQLDTQYF | TGCAGCGTTCCTGCTAGCGGTCAACTGGATACGCAGTATTTT
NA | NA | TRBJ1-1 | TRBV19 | CASSISMRGGAWNTEAFF | TGTGCCAGTAGTATATCGATGAGAGGGGGGGCTTGGAACACTGAAGCTTTCTTT
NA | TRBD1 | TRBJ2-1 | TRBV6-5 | CATRPGQGSDEQFF | TGTGCCACTCGACCTGGACAGGGCTCGGATGAGCAGTTCTTC
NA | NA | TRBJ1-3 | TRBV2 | CASSTRGGNTIYF | TGTGCCAGCAGCACAAGGGGCGGAAACACCATATATTTT
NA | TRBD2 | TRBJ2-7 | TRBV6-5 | CASSPAGGSYEQYF | TGTGCCAGCTCCCCCGCGGGGGGCTCCTACGAGCAGTACTTC
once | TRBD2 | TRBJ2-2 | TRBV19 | CASISRRGVTGELFF | TGTGCCAGTATAAGTAGGCGGGGGGTAACCGGGGAGCTGTTTTTT
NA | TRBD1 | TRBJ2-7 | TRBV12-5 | CASASTGTGSNEQYF | TGTGCTAGTGCCTCTACCGGGACAGGGTCTAACGAGCAGTACTTC
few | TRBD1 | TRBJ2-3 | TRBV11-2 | CASSLDRGSDTQYF | TGTGCCAGCAGCTTGGACAGGGGATCAGATACGCAGTATTTT
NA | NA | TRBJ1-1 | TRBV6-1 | CASSPTGNSAEAFF | TGTGCCAGCAGCCCCACAGGGAATTCAGCTGAAGCTTTCTTT
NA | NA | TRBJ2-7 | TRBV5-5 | CASSLDGTYEQYF | TGTGCCAGCAGCTTGGACGGTACCTACGAGCAGTACTTC
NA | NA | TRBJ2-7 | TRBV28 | CASSLSPVTYEQYF | TGTGCCAGCAGTCTTTCCCCAGTTACCTACGAGCAGTACTTC
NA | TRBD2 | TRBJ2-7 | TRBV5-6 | CASSRLAGGPTYEQYF | TGTGCCAGCAGCCGACTAGCGGGAGGGCCGACCTACGAGCAGTACTTC
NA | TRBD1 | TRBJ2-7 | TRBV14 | CASSPRAQGVREQYF | TGTGCCAGCAGCCCTCGGGCCCAGGGGGTACGCGAGCAGTACTTC
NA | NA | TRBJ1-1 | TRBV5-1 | CASSPWGDLEAFF | TGCGCCAGCAGCCCGTGGGGGGACCTTGAAGCTTTCTTT
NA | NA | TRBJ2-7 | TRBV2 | CASGDNFGYEQYF | TGTGCCAGCGGGGACAACTTTGGATACGAGCAGTACTTC
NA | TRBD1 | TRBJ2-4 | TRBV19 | CASSETGILAKNIQYF | TGTGCCAGTAGTGAGACAGGGATCTTAGCCAAAAACATTCAGTACTTC
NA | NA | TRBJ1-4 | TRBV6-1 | CASRRSTIPNEKLFF | TGTGCCAGCAGAAGGAGTACCATCCCTAATGAAAAACTGTTTTTT
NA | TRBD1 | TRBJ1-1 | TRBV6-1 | CASRPGGHTEAFF | TGTGCCAGCAGACCAGGGGGACACACTGAAGCTTTCTTT
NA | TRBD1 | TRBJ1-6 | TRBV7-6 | CASRATGGTTDGSPLHF | TGTGCCAGCAGGGCCACAGGGGGAACGACGGATGGTTCACCCCTCCACTTT
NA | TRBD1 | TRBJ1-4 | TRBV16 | CASSQSGQHNEKLFF | TGTGCCAGCAGCCAATCGGGACAGCACAATGAAAAACTGTTTTTT
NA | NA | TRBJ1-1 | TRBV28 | CASSLPTGGVTEAFF | TGTGCCAGCAGTTTACCCACTGGGGGGGTCACTGAAGCTTTCTTT
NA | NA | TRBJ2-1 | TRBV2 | CASRRLENEQFF | TGTGCCAGCCGGCGACTAGAAAATGAGCAGTTCTTC
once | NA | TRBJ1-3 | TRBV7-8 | CASSPGGGRGNTIYF | TGTGCCAGCAGCCCAGGCGGGGGGCGAGGAAACACCATATATTTT
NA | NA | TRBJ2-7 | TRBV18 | CASSREGVPSYEQYF | TGTGCCAGCTCACGAGAAGGAGTCCCGAGCTACGAGCAGTACTTC
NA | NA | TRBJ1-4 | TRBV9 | CASSGAGNEKLFF | TGTGCCAGCAGCGGGGCAGGGAACGAAAAACTGTTTTTT
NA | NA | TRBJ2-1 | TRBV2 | CASSDLYKQFF | TGTGCCAGCAGTGATCTCTATAAGCAGTTCTTC
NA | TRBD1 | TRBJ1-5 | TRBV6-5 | CASSSQGGLQPQHF | TGTGCCAGCAGTTCACAGGGGGGCCTTCAGCCCCAGCATTTT
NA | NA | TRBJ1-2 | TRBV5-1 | CASSLPPPSTGRHGYTF | TGCGCCAGCAGCTTGCCACCTCCCTCGACAGGCCGGCATGGCTACACCTTC
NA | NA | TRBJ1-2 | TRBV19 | CASSITGSGGDYGYTF | TGTGCCAGTAGTATTACCGGGTCCGGCGGGGACTATGGCTACACCTTC
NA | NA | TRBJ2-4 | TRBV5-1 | CASSELRAGENIQYF | TGCGCCAGCAGCGAGTTGAGGGCCGGGGAAAACATTCAGTACTTC
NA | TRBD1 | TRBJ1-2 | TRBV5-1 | CASSPRRTGDLSGYTF | TGCGCCAGCAGCCCCCGACGGACAGGAGATCTCTCTGGCTACACCTTC
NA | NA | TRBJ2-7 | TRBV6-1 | CASTRGGSTYEQYF | TGTGCCAGCACCCGTGGAGGGTCCACCTACGAGCAGTACTTC